The source of this T cell receptor beta chain is a study of early T cells in non-severe SARS-CoV-2 infection. Using its own MiXCR run on the 5' RACE reads, TCRdb lists one record per CDR3 protein. The sample holds tens of thousands of distinct CDR3 sequences; roughly a tenth are singletons and the top ten take 6.4%. V lost 4 bases to trimming and J lost 0 bases, with 10 bases between them. The CDR3 extends over 14 amino acids. Germline CDR1 reads DFQATT; CDR2 reads SNEGSKA (reference sequence). The sequence came from an adult who was a healthcare worker with PCR-confirmed SARS-CoV-2 infection or an uninfected control (not recorded which). V and J are TRBV20-1 and TRBJ2-1; a weak D match, TRBD2 (5 bases). The sequencing sample was made of whole blood. The CDR3: CSANDAGSYNEQFF. Written as DNA, the CDR3 is TGCAGTGCTAATGACGCGGGCTCCTACAATGAGCAGTTCTTC.